What follows is one T cell receptor (beta chain) and its context. Its specificity is not known. The V gene lost 3 bases and the J gene lost 7 bases, with 12 bases spanning the gap. In germline, CDR1 is SGHVS, CDR2 FQNEAQ. CDR3 length: 13 amino acids. This sample's time point: persistent/refractory GD, antithyroid drugs over 5 years with positive TRAb. RNA isolated from PBMCs was used to make the TCR library. The data belong to a study of regulatory T cells in long-lasting Graves disease. General study results and limits: Persistent disease preferred TRBV28, TRBJ1-2 and TRBJ2-5. New patients shared fewer public clonotypes (approximately 1,000) than persistent patients did (roughly 2,700). Relative to newly diagnosed Graves' patients, persistent ones had lower TCR diversity.

The authors built TCR beta libraries using iRepertoire HTBI primers and Arm-PCR of CDR3 regions. In the authors' workflow: Analysis of the samples identified 50 to 70 TRBV and 15 or so TRBJ segments. Via MiXCR, TCRdb re-called the multiplex PCR reads, giving one row per CDR3 protein. Clone size and V and J calls follow TCRdb, not the original study. The sample contains about 310,000 distinct CDR3 sequences, around 23% of which appear only once. The source is a female donor with Graves disease. J is TRBJ1-2 and V is TRBV7-8; possibly TRBD1 for D (6 bases). The material sequenced was peripheral blood mononuclear cells (PBMCs), taken when the disease was refractory, from a patient treated with antithyroid drugs. The CDR3 DNA follows: TGTGCCAGCAGCTTTTTGGGGGGGCCTGGCTACACCTTC. It encodes CASSFLGGPGYTF.